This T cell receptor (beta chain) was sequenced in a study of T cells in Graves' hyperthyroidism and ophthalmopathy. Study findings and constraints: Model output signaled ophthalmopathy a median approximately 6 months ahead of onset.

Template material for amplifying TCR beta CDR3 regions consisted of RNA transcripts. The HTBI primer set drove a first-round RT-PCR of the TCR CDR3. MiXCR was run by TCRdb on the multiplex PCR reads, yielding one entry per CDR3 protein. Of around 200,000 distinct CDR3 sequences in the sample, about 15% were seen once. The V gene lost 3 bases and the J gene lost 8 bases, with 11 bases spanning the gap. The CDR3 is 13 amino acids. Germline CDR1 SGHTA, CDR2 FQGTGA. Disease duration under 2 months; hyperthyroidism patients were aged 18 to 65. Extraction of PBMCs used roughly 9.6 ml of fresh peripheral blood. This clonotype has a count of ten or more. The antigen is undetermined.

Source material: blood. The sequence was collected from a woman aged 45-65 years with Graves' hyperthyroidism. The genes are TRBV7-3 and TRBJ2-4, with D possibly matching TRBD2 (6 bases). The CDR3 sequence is CASSFSPGDIQYF. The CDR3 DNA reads TGTGCCAGCAGCTTCTCACCGGGGGACATTCAGTACTTC.